Listed here are 6 T cell receptor beta chains from one sample, sequenced in a study of blood T cell repertoires in COVID-19. Measured with immunoSEQ multiplex PCR; TCRdb has only the in-frame clones, and not every one. This sample has approximately 75,000 clones, with over 80% found just once. Sample: peripheral blood. The receptors were gathered from an elderly woman with acute or convalescent COVID-19.

On this clone: This same CDR3 is encoded by further DNA sequences in the sample. The V and J genes are TRBV5-1 and TRBJ2-2, with TRBD2 matching over 7 bases. Germline V gene sequence: CDR1 SGHRS, CDR2 YFSETQ. The CDR3 extends over 13 amino acids. J lost 5 bases, V lost 4 bases, and 2 bases had no gene match. In DNA form, the CDR3 reads TGCGCCAGCAGCCCCGGGGGGACCGGGGAGCTGTTTTTT. Its translation is CASSPGGTGELFF. Full variable domain (remainder filled in from reference TRBV5-1 and TRBJ2-2): KAGVTQTPRYLIKTRGQQVTLSCSPISGHRSVSWYQQTPGQGLQFLFEYFSETQRNKGNFPGRFSGRQFSNSRSEMNVSTLELGDSALYLCASSPGGTGELFFGEGSRLTVL.

CDR3 residues: CASTPGTSRNNEQFF. CDR3 in DNA: TGCGCCAGCACCCCCGGGACTAGCCGTAACAATGAGCAGTTCTTC. The V gene is TRBV5-1, the J gene TRBJ2-1; 9 nucleotides line up with TRBD2. The J segment lost 5 bases and the V segment lost 6 bases, leaving 9 bases of the junction unmatched. Germline loops: CDR1 SGHRS, CDR2 YFSETQ. The CDR3 consists of 15 residues.

V is TRBV18 and J is TRBJ1-2; tentatively, D is TRBD1 (5 bases). The CDR3 has 15 residues. Trimming cost V 2 bases and J 14 bases, with 24 bases left between them. CDR1 and CDR2 (germline): KGHSH, LQKENI. Written as DNA, the CDR3 is TGTGCCAGCTCACCATGGTCGGCACCTCCTATGGGGGGGACCTTC. Translated: CASSPWSAPPMGGTF. The full variable domain, with the rest looked up from reference TRBV18 and TRBJ1-2, is NAGVMQNPRHLVRRRGQEARLRCSPMKGHSHVYWYRQLPEEGLKFMVYLQKENIIDESGMPKERFSAEFPKEGPSILRIQQVVRGDSAAYFCASSPWSAPPMGGTFGSGTRLTVV.

This chain joins TRBV6-5 and TRBJ2-7, with D possibly TRBD1 on 5 matching bases. Trimming shortened V by 6 bases and J by 5 bases, and 14 bases separated the two germline ends. Germline CDR1 MNHEY, CDR2 SVGAGI. The CDR3 is 13 amino acids. CDR3 in DNA: TGTGCCAGCAGCCAACGTTTAGGGGACGAGCAGTACTTC. It codes for CASSQRLGDEQYF.

The genes are TRBV11-3 and TRBJ2-1, with D maybe TRBD1 (5 bases). The CDR3 spans 13 residues. Trimming pared 3 bases from V and 10 bases from J, leaving 13 bases between. Germline CDR1 and CDR2: SGHNT and YENEEA. DNA for the CDR3: TGTGCCAGCAGCTTTGGCAGGGATCGGGAGCAGTTCTTC. Protein sequence: CASSFGRDREQFF. Combining the CDR3 with reference TRBV11-3 and TRBJ2-1 gives the whole variable domain EAGVVQSPRYKIIEKKQPVAFWCNPISGHNTLYWYLQNLGQGPELLIRYENEEAVDDSQLPKDRFSAERLKGVDSTLKIQPAELGDSAVYLCASSFGRDREQFFGPGTRLTVL.

This sequence joins TRBV24-1 and TRBJ1-5; 8 bases map to TRBD1. V lost 5 bases, J lost 4 bases, and 6 bases stayed unmatched. Germline-derived CDR1 and CDR2 are KGHDR and SFDVKD. The CDR3 is made up of 15 amino acids. In DNA form, the CDR3 reads TGTGCCACCAGTGCCCGGGACAGGCCGAATCAGCCCCAGCATTTT. Encoded protein: CATSARDRPNQPQHF.